Listed here is a single T cell receptor beta chain. The antigen remains undetermined. This sample is drawn from a study of T cells in Graves' hyperthyroidism and ophthalmopathy. Notes on the study in general: Blood also carried most thyroid clonotypes expanded above 0.001.

Exclusion criteria comprised uncontrolled infection, other autoimmune disease, pregnancy or lactation. V was clipped by 1 base and J by 5 bases; unmatched bases: 5. CDR3 length: 17 residues. The germline V gene encodes CDR1 MDHEN and CDR2 SYDVKM. It was RNA transcripts that yielded the amplified TCR beta CDR3 regions. TCR CDR3 underwent first-round RT-PCR with the HTBI primer set. TCRdb reprocessed the multiplex PCR reads via MiXCR and lists one record per CDR3 protein. Of about 680,000 distinct CDR3 sequences detected, roughly 32% appear once; the ten largest clones hold 31%. The TCR was taken from a woman aged 40 to 50 with Graves' hyperthyroidism. The chain joins TRBV28 to TRBJ2-5; 15 nucleotides match TRBD2. The sample was blood. The CDR3 region has the DNA TGTGCCAGCAGTTTATTCGGGACTAGCGGGAGGTGGGAGACCCAGTACTTC. Translation: CASSLFGTSGRWETQYF.